Each of the 30 T cell receptor beta chains below was sequenced from the same sample in a study of blood T cell repertoires in COVID-19. The table came from immunoSEQ multiplex PCR; TCRdb's copy has only in-frame clones and leaves some out. The sample contains about 410,000 clones, about 91% of which appear only once. Specimen: peripheral blood. The source of these receptors is a woman aged 35 to 49 with COVID-19, enrolled during active disease.

The genes are TRBV3-1 (or the pseudogene TRBV3-2) and TRBJ1-6, with 7 bases aligning to TRBD1. J lost 7 bases, V lost 0 bases, and 9 bases had no gene match. The CDR3 totals 17 residues. Germline CDR1 and CDR2: LGHDT and YNNKEL (reference sequence). The CDR3 is CASSQEARGKWNSPLHF. The CDR3 DNA is TGTGCCAGCAGCCAAGAAGCCAGGGGGAAATGGAATTCACCCCTCCACTTT.

The chain joins TRBV5-4 to TRBJ2-7; possibly TRBD2 for D (5 bases). V lost 0 bases, J lost 1 base, and 11 bases lay in between. CDR1 and CDR2 (germline): SGHNT, YYREEE (reference sequence). The CDR3 has 15 residues. The DNA for the CDR3 is TGTGCCAGCAGCTTGGGCCCCGGGGAGTCCTACGAGCAGTACTTC. Residues: CASSLGPGESYEQYF.

CDR3 nucleotides: TGTGCCAGCAGCCTGTACAGGGGGACGAACACTGAAGCTTTCTTT. Its protein is CASSLYRGTNTEAFF. The V gene is TRBV7-2, the J gene TRBJ1-1, with TRBD1 identical over 8 bases. Germline V lookup: CDR1 SGHTA, CDR2 FQGNSA. The CDR3 sequence is 15 residues long. V lost 5 bases and J lost 1; bases outside the gene matches: 6.

The chain combines TRBV30 with TRBJ1-1; 7 bases are a match to TRBD1. Losses at the gene ends were 7 bases for V and 6 bases for J; bases not matched to a gene: 11. The CDR3 consists of 13 residues. Germline V gives CDR1 GTSNPN, CDR2 SVGIG (reference sequence). CDR3: CASERQGPPEAFF. In DNA form, the CDR3 reads TGTGCCTCGGAACGACAGGGCCCCCCTGAAGCTTTCTTT.

V usage is TRBV4-2 and J usage is TRBJ2-1, with TRBD2 matching over 10 bases. This CDR3 has 16 amino acids. Germline V gene data show CDR1 as LGHNA and CDR2 as YNFKEQ. The V gene end was trimmed by 3 bases and the J gene end by 0 bases; junction bases not matched to a gene: 2. CDR3 bases: TGTGCCAGCAGCCAGCCTAGCGGGGGCTCCTACAATGAGCAGTTCTTC. Amino acids: CASSQPSGGSYNEQFF.

The rearrangement uses TRBV4-1 and TRBJ2-7; TRBD2 is a possible D gene (5 bases). The CDR3 consists of 16 residues. Germline values: CDR1 MGHRA, CDR2 YSYEKL. Trimming left V 0 bases short and J 2 bases short, with 14 bases between. The CDR3 DNA is TGCGCCAGCAGCCAAGATGGCGGGCGGATACCCTACGAGCAGTACTTC. Its protein product is CASSQDGGRIPYEQYF.

This clone was seen a single time. The chain combines TRBV9 with TRBJ1-2; unclear D gene. Germline CDR1 reads SGDLS; CDR2 reads YYNGEE. Trimming removed 0 bases from V and 7 bases from J, with 7 bases in between. The CDR3 runs 12 residues. Here the CDR3 reads CASSVAGFGYTF. CDR3 bases: TGTGCCAGCAGCGTAGCCGGGTTTGGCTACACCTTC. Together with reference TRBV9 and TRBJ1-2, the CDR3 gives the full variable domain: DSGVTQTPKHLITATGQRVTLRCSPRSGDLSVYWYQQSLDQGLQFLIQYYNGEERAKGNILERFSAQQFPDLHSELNLSSLELGDSALYFCASSVAGFGYTFGSGTRLTVV.

V gene TRBV5-1 combines with J gene TRBJ1-1; TRBD1 matches at 7 bases. V was clipped by 3 bases and J by 6 bases; unmatched bases: 8. The CDR3 totals 14 residues. The germline CDR1 and CDR2 sequences are SGHRS and YFSETQ. The CDR3 protein is CASSSSTGNPEAFF. Here the CDR3 DNA reads TGCGCCAGCAGCTCGTCGACAGGGAATCCTGAAGCTTTCTTT. The variable domain in full, with the rest retrieved from reference TRBV5-1 and TRBJ1-1, is KAGVTQTPRYLIKTRGQQVTLSCSPISGHRSVSWYQQTPGQGLQFLFEYFSETQRNKGNFPGRFSGRQFSNSRSEMNVSTLELGDSALYLCASSSSTGNPEAFFGQGTRLTVV.

The chain couples TRBV30 to TRBJ2-1; a weak D match, TRBD2 (6 bases). This CDR3 has 13 amino acids. Germline values: CDR1 GTSNPN, CDR2 SVGIG (reference sequence). The V end was cut by 5 bases, the J end by 2 bases, with 10 bases between. CDR3 protein: CAWAGSPYNEQFF. DNA of the CDR3: TGTGCCTGGGCGGGAAGCCCCTACAATGAGCAGTTCTTC.

The rearrangement joins TRBV9 to TRBJ1-2; 8 bases are shared with TRBD1. The V and J ends lost 5 bases and 5 bases, in that order; junction bases with no gene match: 11. This CDR3 has 15 residues. Per germline, CDR1 SGDLS and CDR2 YYNGEE. CDR3 DNA sequence: TGTGCCAGCAGTCGATCAGGGGGCGCGAAATATGGCTACACCTTC. The encoded protein is CASSRSGGAKYGYTF.

This clone was found a few times. The chain links TRBV18 to TRBJ1-3; a possible D gene is TRBD1 (5 bases). The CDR3 is made up of 16 amino acids. Germline lookup yields CDR1 KGHSH and CDR2 LQKENI. V was pared by 2 bases and J by 2 bases, with 13 bases between. CDR3 region: CASSPTPQGTGNTIYF. In DNA, the CDR3 is TGTGCCAGCTCACCAACGCCGCAGGGTACTGGAAACACCATATATTTT.

The chain couples TRBV6-2 or TRBV6-3 to TRBJ1-1; maybe TRBD1 (5 bases). Per germline, CDR1 MNHEY and CDR2 SVGEGT. V was trimmed by 4 bases and J by 3 bases, leaving 15 bases between them. The CDR3 is 15 residues long. The CDR3 DNA is TGTGCCAGCAGTTCCTGGACTCGGGGGGACACTGAAGCTTTCTTT. As protein: CASSSWTRGDTEAFF.

J is TRBJ1-3 and V is TRBV5-1; D is uncertain. The CDR3 length is 15 residues. From germline, CDR1 is SGHRS and CDR2 YFSETQ. V dropped 4 bases and J dropped 0 bases, with 11 bases sitting between them. The CDR3 sequence is CASSPEGSSGNTIYF. The CDR3 DNA follows: TGCGCCAGCAGCCCGGAAGGGAGCTCTGGAAACACCATATATTTT.

The chain combines TRBV4-3 with TRBJ1-1, with D hard to call. V lost 5 bases, J lost 1 base, and 8 bases lay in between. The CDR3 runs 13 residues. Germline lookup yields CDR1 LGHNA and CDR2 YSLEER. CDR3 region: CASSSRRNTEAFF. CDR3 nucleotide sequence: TGCGCCAGCAGCAGCCGGAGGAACACTGAAGCTTTCTTT.

The chain couples TRBV5-6 to TRBJ2-3; 7 bases match TRBD1. CDR1 and CDR2 (germline): SGHDT, YYEEEE. The CDR3 runs 13 residues. V lost 5 bases, J lost 5 bases, and 5 bases stayed unmatched. CDR3 sequence: CASSGTEGDTQYF. The DNA of the CDR3 is TGTGCCAGCAGTGGGACAGAGGGAGATACGCAGTATTTT.

The rearrangement links TRBV5-1 to TRBJ1-4; 7 nucleotides agree with TRBD1. Per the germline V gene, CDR1 is SGHRS and CDR2 is YFSETQ. V gave up 1 base and J gave up 7 bases; unmatched junction bases: 16. The CDR3 sequence is 18 residues long. The CDR3 DNA sequence: TGCGCCAGCAGCTTGTTGGGCCGACAGGGTCCTCTAAGTGAAAAACTGTTTTTT. Protein sequence: CASSLLGRQGPLSEKLFF.

The V and J genes are TRBV28 and TRBJ2-3; TRBD1 is a possible D gene (6 bases). Germline values: CDR1 MDHEN, CDR2 SYDVKM. V dropped 5 bases and J dropped 6 bases, with 15 bases sitting between them. The CDR3 has 14 residues. The CDR3 DNA reads as TGTGCCAGCAGTAGCGGACAGTCACAGGATACGCAGTATTTT. Amino acid sequence: CASSSGQSQDTQYF.

V gene TRBV5-5 combines with J gene TRBJ2-7; TRBD1 might be the D (5 bases). In germline, CDR1 is SGHKS, CDR2 YYEKEE (reference sequence). V was shortened by 4 bases and J by 3 bases, with 17 bases between the two germline ends. The CDR3 has 15 residues. The CDR3 nucleotides are TGTGCCAGCAGCCCTGGAGCTCAGGGCTACTACGAGCAGTACTTC. Protein product: CASSPGAQGYYEQYF.

This chain joins TRBV14 and TRBJ2-1, with 11 bases identical to TRBD1. The CDR3 spans 11 residues. From germline, CDR1 is SGHDN and CDR2 FVKESK. J lost 9 bases, V lost 8 bases, and 0 bases had no gene match. The CDR3 DNA follows: TGTGCCAGCGGACAGGGGGCTGAGCAGTTCTTC. Protein product: CASGQGAEQFF.

The J gene is TRBJ1-5, the V gene TRBV5-6; maybe TRBD1 (6 bases). The V end was cut by 0 bases, the J end by 8 bases, with 12 bases between. Germline values: CDR1 SGHDT, CDR2 YYEEEE. There are 14 residues in the CDR3. The CDR3 protein is CASSLGTGREPQHF. As DNA, the CDR3 is TGTGCCAGCAGCTTGGGTACAGGGAGGGAGCCCCAGCATTTT.

The CDR3 here is CAISESVVLNTEAFF. DNA for the CDR3: TGTGCCATCAGTGAGTCTGTAGTTTTGAACACTGAAGCTTTCTTT. The V gene is TRBV10-3, the J gene TRBJ1-1, with D unresolved. The V gene lost 0 bases and the J gene lost 0 bases, with 8 bases spanning the gap. The CDR3 runs to 15 residues. Germline loops: CDR1 ENHRY, CDR2 SYGVKD.

A note on this clone: Germline is not matched at one junction end, which may reflect a read error. The genes are TRBV7-2 and TRBJ1-4; the match to TRBD1 covers 9 bases. The germline V gene has CDR1 SGHTA and CDR2 FQGNSA. This CDR3 has 12 amino acids. The CDR3, as DNA: TGTGCCAGCAGCTGGGACAGGGAAACACTGTTTTTT. Residues: CASSWDRETLFF.

This chain uses TRBV10-3 with TRBJ2-2, with a possible D match to TRBD2 (5 bases). The V and J ends lost 3 bases and 5 bases respectively, with 7 bases between them. Germline lookup yields CDR1 ENHRY and CDR2 SYGVKD. This CDR3 region has 13 residues. CDR3 sequence (DNA): TGTGCCATCAGTGACGCGGGTACCGGGGAGCTGTTTTTT. Translating it yields CAISDAGTGELFF.

This sequence joins TRBV5-6 and TRBJ1-4, with D perhaps matching TRBD1 (6 bases). The V gene's germline CDR1 is SGHDT and CDR2 YYEEEE. Trimming left V 4 bases short and J 10 bases short, with 17 bases between. CDR3 length: 14 amino acids. CDR3 DNA sequence: TGTGCCAGCAGCATGGGGGCGGGGGTTACAAAACTGTTTTTT. Protein product: CASSMGAGVTKLFF.

The rearrangement links TRBV7-3 to TRBJ2-2, with TRBD1 matching 7 bases. CDR3 size: 17 residues. The V gene's germline CDR1 is SGHTA and CDR2 FQGTGA. The V gene end was trimmed by 5 bases and the J gene end by 1 base; junction bases not matched to a gene: 10. Here the CDR3 reads CASSPKIRTGNTGELFF. The CDR3 coding sequence is TGTGCCAGCAGCCCGAAGATACGGACAGGGAACACCGGGGAGCTGTTTTTT.

V is TRBV9 and J is TRBJ1-4; weak D call: TRBD1 (5 bases). V dropped 0 bases and J dropped 8 bases, with 5 bases sitting between them. This CDR3 is built from 12 residues. From germline, CDR1 is SGDLS and CDR2 YYNGEE. The CDR3 DNA is TGTGCCAGCAGCGTAGAGGGGGAAAAACTGTTTTTT. Residues: CASSVEGEKLFF. The variable domain in full, with the rest retrieved from reference TRBV9 and TRBJ1-4, is DSGVTQTPKHLITATGQRVTLRCSPRSGDLSVYWYQQSLDQGLQFLIQYYNGEERAKGNILERFSAQQFPDLHSELNLSSLELGDSALYFCASSVEGEKLFFGSGTQLSVL.

The genes are TRBV5-1 and TRBJ2-3; tentatively, D is TRBD2 (6 bases). V lost 3 bases to trimming and J lost 2 bases, with 10 bases between them. Per germline, CDR1 SGHRS and CDR2 YFSETQ. The length of the CDR3 is 14 residues. The CDR3 DNA is TGCGCCAGCAGCTCGAGGGACTCCACAGATACGCAGTATTTT. Its protein is CASSSRDSTDTQYF. Full variable domain (rest looked up from reference TRBV5-1 and TRBJ2-3): KAGVTQTPRYLIKTRGQQVTLSCSPISGHRSVSWYQQTPGQGLQFLFEYFSETQRNKGNFPGRFSGRQFSNSRSEMNVSTLELGDSALYLCASSSRDSTDTQYFGPGTRLTVL.

The chain is built from TRBV20-1 and TRBJ2-1, with 8 bases matching TRBD2. V was clipped by 6 bases and J by 2 bases; unmatched bases: 9. The CDR3 runs to 15 residues. The V gene's germline CDR1 is DFQATT and CDR2 SNEGSKA (reference sequence). In DNA, the CDR3 is TGCAGTGCCAGTCCCTTTAGCGGGGCCTACAATGAGCAGTTCTTC. This sequence encodes CSASPFSGAYNEQFF.

As concerns this clone: This CDR3 is also generated by other DNA sequences in the sample. The chain is built from TRBV19 and TRBJ2-5; D possibly corresponds to TRBD1 (5 bases). V shed 3 bases and J shed 2 bases, with 7 bases lying between them. This CDR3 comprises 13 residues. CDR1 and CDR2 from the germline V gene are LNHDA and SQIVND (reference sequence). The CDR3 nucleotides read TGTGCCAGTAGTATCTCAGGGCAAGAGACCCAGTACTTC. Protein product: CASSISGQETQYF. The complete variable domain, with remaining parts taken from reference TRBV19 and TRBJ2-5, reads DGGITQSPKYLFRKEGQNVTLSCEQNLNHDAMYWYRQDPGQGLRLIYYSQIVNDFQKGDIAEGYSVSREKKESFPLTVTSAQKNPTAFYLCASSISGQETQYFGPGTRLLVL.

The rearrangement joins TRBV7-9 to TRBJ1-2, with D possibly TRBD1 on 5 matching bases. The CDR3 sequence is 15 residues long. V lost 1 base, J lost 4 bases, and 13 bases lay in between. The germline V gene encodes CDR1 SEHNR and CDR2 FQNEAQ (reference sequence). The CDR3 reads CASSLGAGMGYGYTF. The CDR3 nucleotides are TGTGCCAGCAGCTTAGGCGCAGGGATGGGCTATGGCTACACCTTC.